This paragraph covers one T cell receptor beta chain sequence. Its matching antigen is unknown. Whole-study results and caveats: The TCR gene usage of tumor memory CD4+ T cells clustered together with blood and lymph node memory CD4+ cells and with lymph node naive CD4+ cells. Tumor-infiltrating Treg TCR alpha and beta sequences overlapped most with tumor naive CD4+ T cells, then blood naive.

TCRdb fed the 5' RACE reads into MiXCR, producing one record per CDR3 protein. This table holds some 60,000 distinct CDR3 sequences, about 31% found once. Germline lookup yields CDR1 SGHNT and CDR2 YYREEE (reference sequence). The CDR3 has 16 residues. V was trimmed by 6 bases and J by 1 base, leaving 18 bases between them. This chain links TRBV5-4 with TRBJ2-3, with D possibly being TRBD1 or TRBD2 (6 bases each). This TCR was sampled from a female donor with breast cancer. The source material was tumor-infiltrating naive CD4+ T cells sorted from the breast tumor. Subset indicated: naive CD4+ T cells, CD4+CD45RA+CD25-. CDR3 protein: CASNLGGFAGTDTQYF. CDR3 sequence (DNA): TGTGCCAGCAACCTGGGGGGCTTTGCGGGCACAGATACGCAGTATTTT. Full variable domain (missing parts from reference TRBV5-4 and TRBJ2-3): ETGVTQSPTHLIKTRGQQVTLRCSSQSGHNTVSWYQQALGQGPQFIFQYYREEENGRGNFPPRFSGLQFPNYSSELNVNALELDDSALYLCASNLGGFAGTDTQYFGPGTRLTVL.